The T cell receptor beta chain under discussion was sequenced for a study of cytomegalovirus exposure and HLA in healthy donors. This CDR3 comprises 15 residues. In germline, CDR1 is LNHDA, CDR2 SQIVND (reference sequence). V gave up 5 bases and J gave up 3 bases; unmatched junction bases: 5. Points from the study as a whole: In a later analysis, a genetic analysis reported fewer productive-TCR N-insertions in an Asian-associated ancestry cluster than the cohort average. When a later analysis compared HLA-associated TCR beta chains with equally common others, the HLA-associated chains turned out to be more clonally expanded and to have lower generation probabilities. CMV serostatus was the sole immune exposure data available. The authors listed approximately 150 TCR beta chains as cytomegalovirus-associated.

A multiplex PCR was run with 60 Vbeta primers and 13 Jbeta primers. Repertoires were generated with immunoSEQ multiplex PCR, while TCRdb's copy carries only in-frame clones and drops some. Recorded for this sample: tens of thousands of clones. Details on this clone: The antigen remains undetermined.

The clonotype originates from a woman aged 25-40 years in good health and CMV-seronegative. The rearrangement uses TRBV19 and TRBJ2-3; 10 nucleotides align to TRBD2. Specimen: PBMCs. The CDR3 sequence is CASSPLAGETDTQYF. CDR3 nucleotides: TGTGCCAGTAGTCCGCTAGCGGGAGAAACAGATACGCAGTATTTT.